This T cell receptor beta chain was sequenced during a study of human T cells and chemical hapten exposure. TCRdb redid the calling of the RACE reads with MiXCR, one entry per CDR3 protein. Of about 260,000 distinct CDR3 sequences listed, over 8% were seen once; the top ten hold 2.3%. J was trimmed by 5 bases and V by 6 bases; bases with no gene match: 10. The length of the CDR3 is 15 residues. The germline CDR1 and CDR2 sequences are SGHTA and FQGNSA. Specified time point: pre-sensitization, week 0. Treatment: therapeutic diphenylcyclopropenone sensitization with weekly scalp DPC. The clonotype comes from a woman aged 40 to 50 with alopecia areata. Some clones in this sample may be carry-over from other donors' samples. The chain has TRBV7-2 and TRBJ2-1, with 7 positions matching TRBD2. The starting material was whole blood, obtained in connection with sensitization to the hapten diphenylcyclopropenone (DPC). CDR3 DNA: TGTGCCAGCAGGCCAGCCCGGCTAGCGGACAATGAGCAGTTCTTC. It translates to CASRPARLADNEQFF.